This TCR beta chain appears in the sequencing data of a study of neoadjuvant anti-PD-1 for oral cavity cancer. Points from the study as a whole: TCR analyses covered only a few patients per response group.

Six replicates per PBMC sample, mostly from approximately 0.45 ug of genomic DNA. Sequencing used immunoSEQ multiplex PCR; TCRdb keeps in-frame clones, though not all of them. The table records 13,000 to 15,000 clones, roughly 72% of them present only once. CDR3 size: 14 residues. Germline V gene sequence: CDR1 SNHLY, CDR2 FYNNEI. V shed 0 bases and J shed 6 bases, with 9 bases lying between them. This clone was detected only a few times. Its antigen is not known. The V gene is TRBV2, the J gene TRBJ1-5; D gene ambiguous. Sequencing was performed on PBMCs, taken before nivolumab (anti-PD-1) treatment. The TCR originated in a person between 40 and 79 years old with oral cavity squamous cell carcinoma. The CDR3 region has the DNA TGTGCCAGCAGTGAAGCGGGTAAACGTCAGCCCCAGCATTTT. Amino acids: CASSEAGKRQPQHF.